Listed here is a single TCR beta chain. There are 11 residues in the CDR3. The V gene lost 4 bases and the J gene lost 13 bases, with 11 bases spanning the gap. The germline V gene encodes CDR1 SGHAT and CDR2 FQNNGV. The entry originates in a study of long-term antiretroviral therapy in people with HIV. Survey-level resolution applied to immunoSEQ assay v3.0. TCRdb's copy holds only in-frame clones and misses some; the assay was immunoSEQ multiplex PCR. The sample lists about 20,000 clones, approximately 82% occurring once. The chain has TRBV11-2 and TRBJ2-1; D may be TRBD2 (6 bases). The origin of this receptor is a man aged 35 to 55 with HIV. This specimen was unsorted PBMCs, taken around 2.5 years after starting antiretroviral therapy. The CDR3 loop reads CASSSGVIQFF. CDR3 DNA: TGTGCCAGCAGCTCGGGGGTTATACAGTTCTTC.